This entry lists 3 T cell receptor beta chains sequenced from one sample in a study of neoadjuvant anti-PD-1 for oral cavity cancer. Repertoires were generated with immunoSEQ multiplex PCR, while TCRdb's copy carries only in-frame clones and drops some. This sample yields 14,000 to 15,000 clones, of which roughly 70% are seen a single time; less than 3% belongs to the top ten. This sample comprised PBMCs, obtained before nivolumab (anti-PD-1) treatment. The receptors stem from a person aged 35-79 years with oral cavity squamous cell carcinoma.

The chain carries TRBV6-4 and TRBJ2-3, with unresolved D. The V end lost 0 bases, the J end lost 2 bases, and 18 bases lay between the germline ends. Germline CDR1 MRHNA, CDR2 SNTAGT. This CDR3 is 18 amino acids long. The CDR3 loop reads CASSDSCTLINSTDTQYF. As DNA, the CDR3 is TGTGCCAGCAGTGACTCCTGCACACTGATAAATTCCACAGATACGCAGTATTTT.

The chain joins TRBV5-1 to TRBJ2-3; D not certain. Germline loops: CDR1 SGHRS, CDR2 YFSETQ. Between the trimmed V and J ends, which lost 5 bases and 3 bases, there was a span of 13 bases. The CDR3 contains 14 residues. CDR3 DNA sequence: TGCGCCAGCAGGGACCCCAAAACAACAGATACGCAGTATTTT. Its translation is CASRDPKTTDTQYF.

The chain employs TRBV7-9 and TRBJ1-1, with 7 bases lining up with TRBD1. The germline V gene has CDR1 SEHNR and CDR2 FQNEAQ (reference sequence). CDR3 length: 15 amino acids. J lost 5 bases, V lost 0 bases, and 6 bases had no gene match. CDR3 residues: CASSLAGTAETEAFF. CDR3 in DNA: TGTGCCAGCAGCTTAGCCGGGACAGCGGAAACTGAAGCTTTCTTT.